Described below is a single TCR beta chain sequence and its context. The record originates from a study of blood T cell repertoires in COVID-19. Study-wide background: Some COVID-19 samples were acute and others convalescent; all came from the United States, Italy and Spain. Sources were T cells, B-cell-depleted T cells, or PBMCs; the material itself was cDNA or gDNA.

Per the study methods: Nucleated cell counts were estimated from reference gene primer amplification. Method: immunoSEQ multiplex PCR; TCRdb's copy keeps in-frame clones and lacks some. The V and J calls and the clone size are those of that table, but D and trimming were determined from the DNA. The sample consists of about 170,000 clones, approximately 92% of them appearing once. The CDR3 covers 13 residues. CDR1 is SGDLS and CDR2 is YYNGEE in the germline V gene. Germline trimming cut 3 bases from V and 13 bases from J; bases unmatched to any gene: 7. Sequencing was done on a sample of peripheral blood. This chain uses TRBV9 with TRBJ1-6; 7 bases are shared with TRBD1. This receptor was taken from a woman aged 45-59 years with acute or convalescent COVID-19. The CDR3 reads CASSGGTVGPLHF. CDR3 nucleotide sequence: TGTGCCAGCAGCGGGGGGACAGTCGGCCCCCTCCACTTT.